This TCR beta chain is from a study of CXCR3-negative and CXCR3-positive naive CD8 T cells. Study context: The total count of TRB reads reached around 130 million, and each library contributed about 1.5 +/- 0.3 million. Notes on the study in general: Much lower diversity was found in memory CD8+ cells, while both naive subsets had comparably high diversity. Partial loss of CXCR3 expression followed cryopreservation; most assays used fresh PBMCs. Naive CXCR3-positive cells had TRB CDR3s more hydrophobic than those of CXCR3-negative naive cells.

About this clonotype: No antigen is known for it.

The study sorted every CD8+ T cell subset in triplicate at 250,000 to 300,000 cells each. The CDR3 extends over 15 amino acids. Germline V gene data show CDR1 as MDHEN and CDR2 as SYDVKM. The libraries of TRB cDNA were prepared using 5' RACE with UMI labels. TCRdb re-analyzed the 5' RACE reads; it lists each CDR3 protein once, without DNA. The sample includes about 7,000 distinct CDR3 sequences. The receptor's source is a human donor in good health. Some clones in this sample may be carry-over from other donors' samples. The rearrangement uses TRBV28 and TRBJ2-7; TCRdb lists TRBD1, though no DNA is available to test this call. Sequencing input: naive CXCR3+ CD8+ T cells from blood. Stated subset: CD45RO-CCR7+CD27+CD95- naive CD8+ T cells expressing CXCR3 (TNR3+). CDR3: CASSFGPGDSYEQYF.